One and the same sample provided the 8 T cell receptor beta chains below, sequenced in a study of blood T cell repertoires in COVID-19. Sequencing was performed with immunoSEQ multiplex PCR; in TCRdb, only in-frame clones are kept and a portion is missing. This sample has approximately 85,000 clones; around four fifths occur once, and the top ten carry 13%. Sequencing input: peripheral blood. The receptors here all came from a human donor in a cohort sampled during active COVID-19.

J is TRBJ2-2 and V is TRBV5-1; a weak D match, TRBD1 (5 bases). Germline CDR1 and CDR2: SGHRS and YFSETQ. V lost 2 bases, J lost 0 bases, and 8 bases lay in between. The CDR3 runs 15 residues. The CDR3 bases are TGCGCCAGCAGCTTAGGACAACCGAACACCGGGGAGCTGTTTTTT. Translation: CASSLGQPNTGELFF.

This clone turned up a few times. The rearrangement links TRBV10-1 to TRBJ2-3; D is ambiguous. Between the trimmed V and J ends, which lost 3 bases and 1 base, there was a span of 5 bases. Germline values: CDR1 WNHNN, CDR2 SYGVQD (reference sequence). CDR3 size: 13 residues. The CDR3 sequence is CASSDAGTDTQYF. For the CDR3, the DNA is TGCGCCAGCAGTGATGCGGGCACAGATACGCAGTATTTT.

The chain links TRBV13 to TRBJ2-5; possibly TRBD1 for D (5 bases). V was clipped by 5 bases and J by 1 base, with 8 bases between them. Germline CDR1 is PRHDT and CDR2 is FYEKMQ (reference sequence). The length of the CDR3 is 13 residues. CDR3 bases: TGTGCCAGCAGCCCCACAGGCCAAGAGACCCAGTACTTC. Protein sequence: CASSPTGQETQYF. The entire variable domain, with the rest obtained from reference TRBV13 and TRBJ2-5, is as follows: AAGVIQSPRHLIKEKRETATLKCYPIPRHDTVYWYQQGPGQDPQFLISFYEKMQSDKGSIPDRFSAQQFSDYHSELNMSSLELGDSALYFCASSPTGQETQYFGPGTRLLVL.

This clone was picked up a small number of times. The chain couples TRBV12-3 or TRBV12-4 to TRBJ1-1; D gene unclear. This CDR3 comprises 12 residues. V shed 2 bases and J shed 5 bases, with 6 bases lying between them. Here the CDR3 DNA reads TGTGCCAGCAGTTTACGCCTAACTGAAGCTTTCTTT. Amino acids: CASSLRLTEAFF.

This clone was found once. This rearrangement joins TRBV19 to TRBJ2-3; 8 positions agree with TRBD2. Losses at the gene ends were 5 bases for V and 3 bases for J; bases not matched to a gene: 7. This CDR3 is 15 amino acids long. The germline V gene has CDR1 LNHDA and CDR2 SQIVND (reference sequence). The DNA for the CDR3 is TGTGCCAGTAGTTCGACTAGCGCTATTACAGATACGCAGTATTTT. It translates to CASSSTSAITDTQYF.

The rearrangement links TRBV20-1 to TRBJ1-2; D might be TRBD1 (6 bases). This CDR3 is 14 amino acids long. The germline V and J ends were trimmed by 3 bases and 6 bases, with 17 bases remaining between them. Germline V CDR1 and CDR2: DFQATT, SNEGSKA (reference sequence). Written as DNA, the CDR3 is TGCAGTGCTAGTTCCTTAGGGACATGGGATGGCTACACCTTC. Protein product: CSASSLGTWDGYTF.

The V call is TRBV2, the J call TRBJ1-3; weak D call: TRBD1 (6 bases). From germline, CDR1 is SNHLY and CDR2 FYNNEI. This CDR3 is built from 18 residues. V was cut by 3 bases and J by 0 bases, with 18 bases left in between. The CDR3, as DNA: TGTGCCAGCAGTGAGCGACAGGCGGGGGGACTCTCTGGAAACACCATATATTTT. As protein: CASSERQAGGLSGNTIYF.

V usage is TRBV28 and J usage is TRBJ1-2; no definite D call. CDR1 and CDR2 (germline): MDHEN, SYDVKM. The V end lost 4 bases, the J end lost 1 base, and 7 bases lay between the germline ends. This CDR3 spans 13 amino acids. The CDR3 DNA is TGTGCCAGCAGTTCCCCGGGTAACTATGGCTACACCTTC. It translates to CASSSPGNYGYTF.